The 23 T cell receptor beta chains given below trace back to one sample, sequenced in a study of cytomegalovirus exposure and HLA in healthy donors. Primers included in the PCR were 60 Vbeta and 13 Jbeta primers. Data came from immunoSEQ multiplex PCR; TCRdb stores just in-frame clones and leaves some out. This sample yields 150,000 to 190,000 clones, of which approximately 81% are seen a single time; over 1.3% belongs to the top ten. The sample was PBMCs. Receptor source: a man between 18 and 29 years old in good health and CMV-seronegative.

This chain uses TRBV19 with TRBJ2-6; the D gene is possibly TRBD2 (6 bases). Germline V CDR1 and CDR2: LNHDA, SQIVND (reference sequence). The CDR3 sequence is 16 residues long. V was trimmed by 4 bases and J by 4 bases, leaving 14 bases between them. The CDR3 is CASSTAEGVGANVLTF. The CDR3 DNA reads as TGTGCCAGTAGTACCGCGGAGGGAGTAGGGGCCAACGTCCTGACTTTC.

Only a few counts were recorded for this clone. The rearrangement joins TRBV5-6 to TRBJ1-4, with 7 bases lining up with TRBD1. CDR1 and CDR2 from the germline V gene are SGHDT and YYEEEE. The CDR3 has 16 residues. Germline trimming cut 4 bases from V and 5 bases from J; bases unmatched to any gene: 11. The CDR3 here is CASSALPTGPNEKLFF. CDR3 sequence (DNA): TGTGCCAGCAGCGCCCTCCCGACAGGGCCAAATGAAAAACTGTTTTTT.

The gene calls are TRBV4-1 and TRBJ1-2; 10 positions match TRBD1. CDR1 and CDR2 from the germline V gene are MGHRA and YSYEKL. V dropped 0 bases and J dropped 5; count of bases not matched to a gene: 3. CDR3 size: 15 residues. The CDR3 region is CASSQDDRGRYGYTF. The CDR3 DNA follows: TGCGCCAGCAGCCAAGACGACAGGGGGCGTTATGGCTACACCTTC.

CDR3 in DNA: TGTGCCAGCAGCTTAGTGGGGGCGGGAGTGAACACCGGGGAGCTGTTTTTT. Translating it yields CASSLVGAGVNTGELFF. The rearrangement joins TRBV7-8 to TRBJ2-2; D is perhaps TRBD2 (7 bases). The germline gives CDR1 SGHVS, CDR2 FQNEAQ. The V end lost 1 base, the J end lost 1 base, and 13 bases lay between the germline ends. The CDR3 has 17 residues.

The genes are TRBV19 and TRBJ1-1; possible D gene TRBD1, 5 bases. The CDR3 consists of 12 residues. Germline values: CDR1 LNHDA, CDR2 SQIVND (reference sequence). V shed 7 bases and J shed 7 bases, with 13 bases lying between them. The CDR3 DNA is TGTGCCAGTACGAGAGGGAGGGGTGAAGCTTTCTTT. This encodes CASTRGRGEAFF.

CDR3 nucleotide sequence: TGCGCCAGCAGCCAAGATAAGAGCGGCGGGGAGCTGTTTTTT. Translating gives CASSQDKSGGELFF. V usage is TRBV4-3 and J usage is TRBJ2-2; possibly TRBD2 for D (5 bases). Germline V gene lookup returns CDR1 LGHNA and CDR2 YSLEER. The CDR3 totals 14 residues. V was trimmed by 0 bases and J by 7 bases, leaving 9 bases between them.

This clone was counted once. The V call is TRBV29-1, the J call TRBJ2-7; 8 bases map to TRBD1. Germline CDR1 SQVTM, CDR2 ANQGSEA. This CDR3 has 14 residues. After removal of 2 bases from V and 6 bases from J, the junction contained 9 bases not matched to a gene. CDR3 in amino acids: CSVEHSDRAGEQYF. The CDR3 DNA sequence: TGCAGCGTTGAACACTCGGACAGGGCGGGCGAGCAGTACTTC.

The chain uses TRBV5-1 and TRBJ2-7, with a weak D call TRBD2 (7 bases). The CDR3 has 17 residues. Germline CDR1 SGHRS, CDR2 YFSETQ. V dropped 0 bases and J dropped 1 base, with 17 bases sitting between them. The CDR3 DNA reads TGCGCCAGCAGCTTGGGTCAAGGGGAGGGGGTGTCCTACGAGCAGTACTTC. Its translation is CASSLGQGEGVSYEQYF.

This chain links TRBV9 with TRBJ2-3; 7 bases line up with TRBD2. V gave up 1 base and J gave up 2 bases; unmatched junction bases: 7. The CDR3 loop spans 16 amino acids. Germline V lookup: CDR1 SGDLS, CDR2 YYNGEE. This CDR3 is CASSVSPGLHTDTQYF. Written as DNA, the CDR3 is TGTGCCAGCAGCGTATCTCCGGGACTACACACAGATACGCAGTATTTT.

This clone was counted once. CDR3 nucleotides: TGTGCCAGCAACACTCAACTAGCGGGGGCGACCATGGATACGCAGTATTTT. Protein sequence: CASNTQLAGATMDTQYF. This chain connects TRBV7-9 to TRBJ2-3; 11 nucleotides agree with TRBD2. Losses at the gene ends were 7 bases for V and 6 bases for J; bases not matched to a gene: 15. Germline assignment: CDR1 SEHNR and CDR2 FQNEAQ (reference sequence). The CDR3 has 17 amino acids.

CDR3 coding DNA: TGTGCCAGCAGTGGGGGGGAGGCCAAGTACTTC. It yields the protein CASSGGEAKYF. The chain uses TRBV7-6 and TRBJ2-5; 7 positions match TRBD2. The CDR3 is 11 residues long. The ends lost 6 bases at V and 12 bases at J; junction bases unmatched: 7. From germline, CDR1 is SGHVS and CDR2 FNYEAQ.

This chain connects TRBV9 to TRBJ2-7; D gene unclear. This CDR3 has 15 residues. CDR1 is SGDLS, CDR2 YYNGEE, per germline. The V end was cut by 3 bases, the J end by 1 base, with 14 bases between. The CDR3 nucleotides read TGTGCCAGCAGCGAGTCCTCCGGGTCTTCCTACGAGCAGTACTTC. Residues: CASSESSGSSYEQYF.

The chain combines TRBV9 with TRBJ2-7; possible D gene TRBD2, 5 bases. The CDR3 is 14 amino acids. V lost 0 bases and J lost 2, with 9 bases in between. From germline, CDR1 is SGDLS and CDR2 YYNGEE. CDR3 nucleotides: TGTGCCAGCAGCGTAGGTGGGAGAACCTACGAGCAGTACTTC. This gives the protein CASSVGGRTYEQYF.

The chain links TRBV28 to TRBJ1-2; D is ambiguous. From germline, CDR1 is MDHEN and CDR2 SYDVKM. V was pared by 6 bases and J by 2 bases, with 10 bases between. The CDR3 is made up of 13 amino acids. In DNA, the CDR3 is TGTGCCAGCAGCTTAGACGGGAACTATGGCTACACCTTC. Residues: CASSLDGNYGYTF.

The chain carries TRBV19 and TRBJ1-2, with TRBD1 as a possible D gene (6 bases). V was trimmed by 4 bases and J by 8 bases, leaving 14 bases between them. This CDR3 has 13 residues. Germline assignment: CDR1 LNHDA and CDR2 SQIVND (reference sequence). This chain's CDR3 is CASSTQGSGGYTF. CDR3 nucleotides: TGTGCCAGTAGTACCCAGGGGTCGGGCGGCTACACCTTC.

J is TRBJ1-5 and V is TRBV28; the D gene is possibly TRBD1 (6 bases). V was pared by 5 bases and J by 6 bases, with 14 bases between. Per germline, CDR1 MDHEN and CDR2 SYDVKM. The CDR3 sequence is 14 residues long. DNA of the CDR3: TGTGCCAGCAGTCCCGTACAGGGTACTCAGCCCCAGCATTTT. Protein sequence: CASSPVQGTQPQHF.

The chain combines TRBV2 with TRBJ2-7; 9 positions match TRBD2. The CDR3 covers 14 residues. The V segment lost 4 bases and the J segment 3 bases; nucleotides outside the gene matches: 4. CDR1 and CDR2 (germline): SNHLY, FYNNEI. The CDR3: CASSVSAGGYEQYF. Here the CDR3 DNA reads TGTGCCAGCAGTGTATCAGCGGGAGGCTACGAGCAGTACTTC.

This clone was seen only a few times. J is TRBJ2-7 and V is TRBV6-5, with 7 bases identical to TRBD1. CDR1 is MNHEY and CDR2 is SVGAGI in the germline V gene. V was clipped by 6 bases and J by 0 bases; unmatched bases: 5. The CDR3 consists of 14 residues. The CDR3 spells CASRNGQDSYEQYF. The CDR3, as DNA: TGTGCCAGCAGAAACGGACAGGACTCCTACGAGCAGTACTTC.

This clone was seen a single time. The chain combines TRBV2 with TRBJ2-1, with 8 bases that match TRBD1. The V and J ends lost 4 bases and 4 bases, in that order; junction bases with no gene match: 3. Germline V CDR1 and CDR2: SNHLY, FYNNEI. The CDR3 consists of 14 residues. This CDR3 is CASSGQGLYNEQFF. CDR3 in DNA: TGTGCCAGCAGTGGACAGGGGTTGTACAATGAGCAGTTCTTC.

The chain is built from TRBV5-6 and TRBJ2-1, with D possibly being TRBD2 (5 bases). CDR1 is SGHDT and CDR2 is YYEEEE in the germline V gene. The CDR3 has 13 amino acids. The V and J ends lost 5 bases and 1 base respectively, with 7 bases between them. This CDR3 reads CASRWESYNEQFF. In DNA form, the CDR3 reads TGTGCCAGCAGATGGGAGTCCTACAATGAGCAGTTCTTC.

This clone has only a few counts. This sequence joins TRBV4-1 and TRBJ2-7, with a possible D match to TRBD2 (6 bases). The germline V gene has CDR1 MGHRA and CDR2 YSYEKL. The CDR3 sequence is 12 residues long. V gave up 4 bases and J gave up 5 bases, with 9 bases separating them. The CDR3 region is CASSRGANEQYF. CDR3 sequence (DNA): TGCGCCAGCAGCCGCGGGGCTAACGAGCAGTACTTC.

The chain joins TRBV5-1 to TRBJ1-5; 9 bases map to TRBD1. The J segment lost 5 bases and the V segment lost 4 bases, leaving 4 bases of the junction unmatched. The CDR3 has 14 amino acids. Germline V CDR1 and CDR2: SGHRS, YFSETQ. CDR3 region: CASSPGQGYQPQHF. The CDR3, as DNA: TGCGCCAGCAGCCCGGGACAGGGCTATCAGCCCCAGCATTTT. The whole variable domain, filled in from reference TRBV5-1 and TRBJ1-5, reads KAGVTQTPRYLIKTRGQQVTLSCSPISGHRSVSWYQQTPGQGLQFLFEYFSETQRNKGNFPGRFSGRQFSNSRSEMNVSTLELGDSALYLCASSPGQGYQPQHFGDGTRLSIL.

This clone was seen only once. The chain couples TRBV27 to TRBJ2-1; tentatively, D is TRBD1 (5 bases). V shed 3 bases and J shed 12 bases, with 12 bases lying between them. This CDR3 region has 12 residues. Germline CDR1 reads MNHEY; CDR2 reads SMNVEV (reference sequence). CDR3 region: CASSLGLGMQFF. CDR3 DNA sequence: TGTGCCAGCAGTTTGGGGCTAGGGATGCAGTTCTTC.